This paragraph covers one TCR beta chain sequence. As yet, its antigen is unknown. V shed 6 bases and J 2 bases; nucleotides not matched to a gene: 5. This CDR3 has 14 amino acids. The germline V gene encodes CDR1 MNHEY and CDR2 SMNVEV (reference sequence). The sample comes from a study of CD8+ T cells in alopecia areata. Turning to the study itself: The drug, oral tofacitinib, was given to treated patients at 5 to 10 mg twice daily.

Once RNA had been extracted, it was reverse transcribed into cDNA to act as the sequencing template. Sequencing was performed with immunoSEQ multiplex PCR; in TCRdb, only in-frame clones are kept and a portion is missing. The sample consists of about 200,000 clones, roughly two fifths of them appearing once. Treatment given: oral pan-JAK inhibitor, 5-10 mg twice daily. Lesional scalp punch biopsies and peripheral blood came from alopecia areata patients. Findings and limits, study-wide: How baseline CD8+ expansion relates to response remains uncertain (there was one nonresponder). In blood and scalp, many expanded lesional clones persisted during tofacitinib.

The sample was CD4+ T cells sorted from blood, taken at approximately week 30, from a patient treated with tofacitinib. This TCR came from a human donor with alopecia areata. This chain connects TRBV27 to TRBJ2-7, with 9 bases that match TRBD2. CDR3 sequence reads: CASRQTSGTYEQYF. CDR3 DNA sequence: TGTGCCAGCAGACAGACTAGCGGCACCTACGAGCAGTACTTC.